Each of the 32 T cell receptor beta chains below was sequenced from the same sample in a study of blood T cell repertoires in COVID-19. Clones were sequenced by immunoSEQ multiplex PCR, and TCRdb holds only the in-frame ones, with some missing. This table has around 300,000 clones, 90% appearing once. The specimen sequenced was peripheral blood. The receptor set was obtained from a woman in her thirties or forties with COVID-19, enrolled during active disease.

The CDR3: CASSPQGIEKLFF. The CDR3 DNA reads TGTGCCAGCTCACCACAGGGGATTGAAAAACTGTTTTTT. The chain employs TRBV18 and TRBJ1-4; D is possibly TRBD1 (5 bases). CDR3 size: 13 residues. From germline, CDR1 is KGHSH and CDR2 LQKENI. The V end was cut by 1 base, the J end by 7 bases, with 7 bases between.

The gene calls are TRBV5-6 and TRBJ1-1; D is undetermined. Trimming removed 1 base from V and 6 bases from J, with 19 bases in between. Germline CDR1 reads SGHDT; CDR2 reads YYEEEE. CDR3 length: 16 residues. The CDR3 spells CASSLSHLRNGAEAFF. In DNA, the CDR3 is TGTGCCAGCAGCTTGTCCCATCTGAGGAACGGCGCTGAAGCTTTCTTT. Full variable domain (remainder filled in from reference TRBV5-6 and TRBJ1-1): DAGVTQSPTHLIKTRGQQVTLRCSPKSGHDTVSWYQQALGQGPQFIFQYYEEEERQRGNFPDRFSGHQFPNYSSELNVNALLLGDSALYLCASSLSHLRNGAEAFFGQGTRLTVV.

The chain links TRBV6-5 to TRBJ2-5; D is unresolved. CDR3 size: 14 residues. V was cut by 0 bases and J by 1 base, with 6 bases left in between. CDR1 MNHEY and CDR2 SVGAGI come from the germline V gene. The CDR3 spells CASSYSYSQETQYF. CDR3 DNA sequence: TGTGCCAGCAGTTACTCTTACAGCCAAGAGACCCAGTACTTC.

The chain recombines TRBV20-1 with TRBJ1-6; D remains ambiguous. Deletions cut 3 bases from V and 4 bases from J, with 10 bases between. The CDR3 extends over 14 amino acids. CDR1 DFQATT and CDR2 SNEGSKA come from the germline V gene (reference sequence). The CDR3, as DNA: TGCAGTGCTAGTAGCCTGTCGTATAATTCACCCCTCCACTTT. Encoded protein: CSASSLSYNSPLHF.

The chain uses TRBV4-1 and TRBJ2-7; 11 bases map to TRBD1. This CDR3 spans 14 amino acids. Germline CDR1 reads MGHRA; CDR2 reads YSYEKL. Losses at the gene ends were 4 bases for V and 3 bases for J; bases not matched to a gene: 2. The CDR3 reads CASSLGQGDYEQYF. CDR3 nucleotide sequence: TGCGCCAGCAGCCTGGGACAGGGGGACTACGAGCAGTACTTC.

The chain recombines TRBV30 with TRBJ1-1; 11 bases are a match to TRBD1. Looked up from germline, CDR1 is GTSNPN and CDR2 is SVGIG (reference sequence). Germline trimming cut 7 bases from V and 0 bases from J; bases unmatched to any gene: 1. The CDR3 is 13 amino acids. DNA of the CDR3: TGTGCCTCGGACAGGGGGCTGAACACTGAAGCTTTCTTT. Encoded protein: CASDRGLNTEAFF.

V and J are TRBV5-4 and TRBJ2-7, with a possible D match to TRBD1 (6 bases). V was trimmed by 0 bases and J by 0 bases, leaving 16 bases between them. The CDR3 loop spans 17 amino acids. Germline CDR1 reads SGHNT; CDR2 reads YYREEE (reference sequence). The CDR3 reads CASSLESTGLVSYEQYF. As DNA, the CDR3 is TGTGCCAGCAGCTTGGAATCAACAGGGTTAGTCTCCTACGAGCAGTACTTC.

The table lists this clone with a few counts. This chain links TRBV5-5 with TRBJ2-3, with 12 bases identical to TRBD1. The CDR3 is 16 amino acids. V trimming: 3 bases; J trimming: 3 bases; junction bases outside the gene matches: 5. CDR1 is SGHKS, CDR2 YYEKEE, per germline (reference sequence). DNA for the CDR3: TGTGCCAGCAGCTCGGGACAGGGGGCTTGGACAGATACGCAGTATTTT. Protein product: CASSSGQGAWTDTQYF. The whole variable domain, filled in from reference TRBV5-5 and TRBJ2-3, reads DAGVTQSPTHLIKTRGQQVTLRCSPISGHKSVSWYQQVLGQGPQFIFQYYEKEERGRGNFPDRFSARQFPNYSSELNVNALLLGDSALYLCASSSGQGAWTDTQYFGPGTRLTVL.

The genes are TRBV27 and TRBJ2-3; weak D call: TRBD2 (5 bases). The CDR3 is made up of 15 amino acids. The V and J ends lost 4 bases and 0 bases respectively, with 11 bases between them. Germline CDR1 is MNHEY and CDR2 is SMNVEV (reference sequence). In DNA, the CDR3 is TGTGCCAGCAGTTGGAGGAGCGTGAGCACAGATACGCAGTATTTT. It specifies CASSWRSVSTDTQYF.

This clone was observed once. The rearrangement links TRBV5-3 to TRBJ2-2; 13 nucleotides line up with TRBD2. TRBV5-3 falls under the ORF class, with uncertain function. This CDR3 region has 17 residues. V lost 1 base and J lost 8; bases outside the gene matches: 8. The CDR3 DNA reads TGTGCCAGAAGCTTGACCGCGGGACTAGCGGGAAATGGGGAGCTGTTTTTT. Its translation: CARSLTAGLAGNGELFF.

The chain recombines TRBV6-2 or TRBV6-3 with TRBJ1-5; no clear D gene. CDR1 is MNHEY and CDR2 is SVGEGT in the germline V gene. The CDR3 has 13 residues. Trimming left V 5 bases short and J 3 bases short, with 8 bases between. The CDR3 protein is CASSGQVNQPQHF. Written as DNA, the CDR3 is TGTGCCAGCAGTGGGCAGGTCAATCAGCCCCAGCATTTT.

The chain carries TRBV27 and TRBJ1-6, with 7 bases identical to TRBD1. This CDR3 contains 17 residues. In germline, CDR1 is MNHEY, CDR2 SMNVEV (reference sequence). The junction had 8 bases not matched to a gene; V was cut back by 6 bases and J by 0 bases. CDR3 in amino acids: CASRVDRAISYNSPLHF. The CDR3 bases are TGTGCCAGCAGAGTCGACAGGGCCATCTCCTATAATTCACCCCTCCACTTT.

The chain employs TRBV28 and TRBJ2-2; TRBD2 matches 8 bases. The junction had 9 bases not matched to a gene; V was cut back by 6 bases and J by 0 bases. The CDR3 sequence is 17 residues long. Looked up from germline, CDR1 is MDHEN and CDR2 is SYDVKM. The CDR3 region has the DNA TGTGCCAGCAGCCCCCTAGACGGGAGGGCGAACACCGGGGAGCTGTTTTTT. As protein: CASSPLDGRANTGELFF.

The chain couples TRBV18 to TRBJ1-4, with a possible D match to TRBD1 (6 bases). There are 13 residues in the CDR3. The germline gives CDR1 KGHSH, CDR2 LQKENI. The V and J ends lost 3 bases and 6 bases respectively, with 8 bases between them. This chain's CDR3 is CASSPDSYEKLFF. CDR3 coding DNA: TGTGCCAGCTCACCGGACAGTTATGAAAAACTGTTTTTT.

This clone was counted between two and nine times. The rearrangement uses TRBV5-1 and TRBJ1-6, with D unclear. This CDR3 contains 17 residues. Deletions cut 1 base from V and 8 bases from J, with 19 bases between. Germline-derived CDR1 and CDR2 are SGHRS and YFSETQ. The CDR3 DNA sequence: TGCGCCAGCAGCTTGAGAGGACGCCGGGTGGGAGATTCACCCCTCCACTTT. Translated: CASSLRGRRVGDSPLHF.

The V and J genes are TRBV27 and TRBJ2-2, with 9 bases fitting TRBD2. The CDR3 extends over 16 amino acids. The germline V gene encodes CDR1 MNHEY and CDR2 SMNVEV (reference sequence). Trimming cost V 4 bases and J 6 bases; bases outside gene matches: 9. CDR3 bases: TGTGCCAGCAGTTCCCCGGCCCAGCGGGAGGCCGGGGAGCTGTTTTTT. Translating it yields CASSSPAQREAGELFF.

A remark on this clone: The sample holds other DNA sequences that translate to the same CDR3. The chain has TRBV18 and TRBJ2-7; 8 bases are shared with TRBD1. The CDR3 covers 14 residues. Per germline, CDR1 KGHSH and CDR2 LQKENI. Trimming removed 3 bases from V and 1 base from J; junction bases left unmatched: 2. This CDR3 is CASSPGTGSYEQYF. The DNA of the CDR3 is TGTGCCAGCTCACCGGGGACAGGATCCTACGAGCAGTACTTC.

The rearrangement links TRBV5-5 to TRBJ1-6; D is ambiguous. CDR1 is SGHKS, CDR2 YYEKEE, per germline (reference sequence). Deletions cut 1 base from V and 0 bases from J, with 11 bases between. This CDR3 region has 17 residues. CDR3 amino acids: CASSLNTYSSYNSPLHF. The CDR3 nucleotides read TGTGCCAGCAGCTTGAACACTTACAGCTCCTATAATTCACCCCTCCACTTT.

The V and J genes are TRBV6-5 and TRBJ1-2, with a possible D match to TRBD1 (5 bases). The ends were cut back, 4 bases at V and 8 bases at J, with 17 bases in the middle. Germline loops: CDR1 MNHEY, CDR2 SVGAGI. The CDR3 is 14 amino acids. Written as DNA, the CDR3 is TGTGCCAGCAGTTCTTTAGGACAAGTTGTCGGCTACACCTTC. The encoded protein is CASSSLGQVVGYTF.

The chain recombines TRBV6-5 with TRBJ1-1, with D tentatively TRBD1 (5 bases). In germline, CDR1 is MNHEY, CDR2 SVGAGI. The CDR3 totals 13 residues. V shed 6 bases and J shed 10 bases, with 18 bases lying between them. The CDR3 DNA reads TGTGCCAGCAGCGACCCCCAGGGCCATAGAGCTTTCTTT. It specifies CASSDPQGHRAFF.

V gene TRBV10-3 combines with J gene TRBJ1-5, with D uncertain. This CDR3 is built from 14 residues. Germline values: CDR1 ENHRY, CDR2 SYGVKD. V was trimmed by 6 bases and J by 5 bases, leaving 14 bases between them. The CDR3: CAISGYDTYQPQHF. Here the CDR3 DNA reads TGTGCCATCAGCGGTTATGACACTTATCAGCCCCAGCATTTT.

The genes are TRBV7-6 and TRBJ1-3; 8 positions agree with TRBD1. Trimming cost V 2 bases and J 0 bases; bases outside gene matches: 3. The CDR3 runs 16 residues. Germline lookup yields CDR1 SGHVS and CDR2 FNYEAQ. CDR3 sequence: CASSLQGANSGNTIYF. CDR3 coding DNA: TGTGCCAGCAGCTTACAGGGGGCCAACTCTGGAAACACCATATATTTT.

The J gene is TRBJ1-5, the V gene TRBV6-5; perhaps TRBD1 as D (6 bases). This CDR3 contains 15 residues. V gave up 0 bases and J gave up 5 bases, with 11 bases separating them. CDR1 and CDR2 (germline): MNHEY, SVGAGI. DNA for the CDR3: TGTGCCAGCAGTTACTCGAACAGGGTGGATCAGCCCCAGCATTTT. Encoded protein: CASSYSNRVDQPQHF.

The rearrangement uses TRBV5-6 and TRBJ2-7; D might be TRBD1 (5 bases). The CDR3 has 13 residues. Germline CDR1 is SGHDT and CDR2 is YYEEEE. V gave up 0 bases and J gave up 3 bases, with 7 bases separating them. CDR3 in DNA: TGTGCCAGCAGCTTGGGACAGAACTACGAGCAGTACTTC. Protein product: CASSLGQNYEQYF.

This clone has more than one count but fewer than ten. CDR3 bases: TGTGCCAGCAGCGACATCAGCTTGATCAATCAGCCCCAGCATTTT. Translated, it gives CASSDISLINQPQHF. The chain couples TRBV28 to TRBJ1-5, with D hard to call. Germline assignment: CDR1 MDHEN and CDR2 SYDVKM. The CDR3 has 15 amino acids. Trimming cost V 6 bases and J 3 bases, with 15 bases left between them.

The chain recombines TRBV19 with TRBJ1-4; a weak D match, TRBD1 (5 bases). V lost 9 bases and J 0 bases, leaving 14 bases between the germline ends. Germline values: CDR1 LNHDA, CDR2 SQIVND (reference sequence). This CDR3 has 15 residues. The chain's CDR3 is CASGGSGATNEKLFF. The DNA for the CDR3 is TGTGCCAGCGGGGGAAGTGGGGCAACTAATGAAAAACTGTTTTTT.

The sample holds a few counts of this clone. The genes are TRBV28 and TRBJ2-7; no clear D gene. Trimming took off 1 base at V and 1 base at J, with 8 bases between the two ends. This CDR3 has 14 residues. Germline CDR1 MDHEN, CDR2 SYDVKM. In DNA, the CDR3 is TGTGCCAGCAGTTTATATTCAGATTCCTACGAGCAGTACTTC. This codes for CASSLYSDSYEQYF.

A few counts support this clone. The CDR3 reads CASTVWDRHEKLFF. The CDR3 DNA reads TGTGCCAGCACCGTCTGGGACAGGCATGAAAAACTGTTTTTT. This rearrangement joins TRBV5-4 to TRBJ1-4, with 8 positions matching TRBD1. Unmatched junction bases numbered 7, after V lost 6 bases and J lost 6 bases. The CDR3 loop spans 14 amino acids. Germline values: CDR1 SGHNT, CDR2 YYREEE (reference sequence).

The V gene is TRBV5-4, the J gene TRBJ1-4, with 9 positions matching TRBD1. Germline values: CDR1 SGHNT, CDR2 YYREEE (reference sequence). The CDR3 is made up of 15 amino acids. V lost 4 bases and J lost 5; bases outside the gene matches: 6. DNA for the CDR3: TGTGCCAGCAGCACTCGGACAGGGGCGAATGAAAAACTGTTTTTT. Protein product: CASSTRTGANEKLFF.

This chain links TRBV7-9 with TRBJ1-1; D unclear. Trimming took off 5 bases at V and 8 bases at J, with 18 bases between the two ends. This CDR3 comprises 14 residues. CDR1 and CDR2 (germline): SEHNR, FQNEAQ (reference sequence). CDR3 in amino acids: CASSHRNELPEAFF. CDR3 DNA: TGTGCCAGCAGCCACCGAAACGAACTCCCGGAAGCTTTCTTT.

The V gene is TRBV18, the J gene TRBJ2-7, with a tentative D call TRBD1 (6 bases). CDR3 length equals 22 residues. CDR1 and CDR2 (germline): KGHSH, LQKENI. V dropped 3 bases and J dropped 0 bases, with 33 bases sitting between them. CDR3 DNA: TGTGCCAGCTCACCTTACAGGGTCAGGAGCCCCCCCGGTGGGATTAGCTCCTACGAGCAGTACTTC. This codes for CASSPYRVRSPPGGISSYEQYF.

This clone was recorded a few times. The CDR3 region has the DNA TGTGCCAGCAGTTACCGGGACAACTCCTACGAGCAGTACTTC. It specifies CASSYRDNSYEQYF. This chain connects TRBV6-2 or TRBV6-3 to TRBJ2-7; TRBD1 is a possible D gene (6 bases). This CDR3 comprises 14 residues. Germline CDR1 MNHEY, CDR2 SVGEGT. V lost 2 bases and J lost 0, with 8 bases in between.